Below, one T cell receptor (beta chain) is given with its context. The V end lost 3 bases, the J end lost 5 bases, and 13 bases lay between the germline ends. The CDR3 has 15 residues. Germline V lookup: CDR1 SNHLY, CDR2 FYNNEI. Original handling: Quantification of nucleated cells was approximated via reference gene primer amplification. Generated by immunoSEQ multiplex PCR, the TCRdb table keeps only in-frame clones and is missing some. V and J calls and clone size are those listed in that table; D and trimming were worked out from the DNA. Of 70,000 or so clones listed, around 77% are singletons. The data were taken from a study of blood T cell repertoires in COVID-19.

The V and J genes are TRBV2 and TRBJ2-2, with D perhaps TRBD1 (6 bases). Sequencing was performed on peripheral blood. This sequence originates from a man aged 55-75 years with acute or convalescent COVID-19. CDR3 in DNA: TGTGCCAGCAGTGAGACGGGACACTCGACCGGGGAGCTGTTTTTT. This codes for CASSETGHSTGELFF.